This TCR beta chain was retrieved from a study of metastatic and nonmetastatic thyroid tumors. The overall study: Across peripheral blood and tumor or nodule tissue samples taken from malignant and benign thyroid patients, the repertoires were compared with one another. Notes on the study in general: A significant increase in TCR beta diversity was reportedly seen in malignant thyroid tumors relative to benign nodules, in blood and tumor.

This clone has a count of ten or more. What it recognizes is unknown. V lost 5 bases to trimming and J lost 6 bases; unmatched junction nucleotides: 22. Germline V gene lookup returns CDR1 PRHDT and CDR2 FYEKMQ (reference sequence). The CDR3 is 20 residues long. No treatment had been given to any patient before thyroid surgery. Per the authors' pipeline: CDR3 was compared across clinicopathological groups, and the resulting differences were used to build a distant-metastasis classifier for papillary thyroid cancer. TCRdb re-called the PCR reads via MiXCR. V and J calls and clone size were set by TCRdb, not the authors. The sample lists approximately 31,000 clones, roughly 18% occurring once.

Sequenced material: blood. The chain links TRBV13 to TRBJ2-7, with 13 bases fitting TRBD2. The receptor comes from a female donor with papillary thyroid cancer or a benign thyroid nodule (not recorded which). Some clones in this sample may be carry-over from other donors' samples. In DNA, the CDR3 is TGTGCCAGCAGCCAAGAGGGAACTCGAGGACTAGCGGGAGTTGATATCGAGCAGTACTTC. It yields the protein CASSQEGTRGLAGVDIEQYF. Full variable domain (remainder filled in from reference TRBV13 and TRBJ2-7): AAGVIQSPRHLIKEKRETATLKCYPIPRHDTVYWYQQGPGQDPQFLISFYEKMQSDKGSIPDRFSAQQFSDYHSELNMSSLELGDSALYFCASSQEGTRGLAGVDIEQYFGPGTRLTVT.